The clone carrying this T cell receptor (beta chain) was seen once. Profiled with immunoSEQ multiplex PCR; TCRdb holds only in-frame clones, not every one. The sample comprises some 200,000 clones, roughly four fifths of which are singletons, and approximately 2.6% rests with the top ten. These data come from a study of blood T cell repertoires in COVID-19. V shed 4 bases and J 5 bases; nucleotides not matched to a gene: 3. The CDR3 sequence is 14 residues long. Germline values: CDR1 SGHRS, CDR2 YFSETQ. The rearrangement links TRBV5-1 to TRBJ1-5; 10 nucleotides line up with TRBD1. The source of this sequence is a human donor with acute or convalescent COVID-19. The donor label of this sample is uncertain. Material for sequencing was peripheral blood. The CDR3 sequence: CASSQTGGDQPQHF. Written as DNA, the CDR3 is TGCGCCAGCAGCCAGACAGGGGGCGATCAGCCCCAGCATTTT.